The 9 T cell receptor beta chains in this list originate from one sample, sequenced in a study of shared clonotypes between healthy human individuals. Method: immunoSEQ multiplex PCR; TCRdb's copy keeps in-frame clones and lacks some. Of 2.5 million or so clones listed, just over 90% are singletons. The specimen sequenced was naive CD4+ T cells sorted from blood. Documented subset: CD45RA+ positively selected. The origin of the receptors is a man aged 18-30 years in good health.

The chain links TRBV6-6 to TRBJ1-2; 7 bases agree with TRBD1. V lost 6 bases and J lost 0; bases outside the gene matches: 4. This CDR3 is 14 amino acids long. Germline V gene data show CDR1 as MNHNY and CDR2 as SVGAGI (reference sequence). The DNA of the CDR3 is TGTGCCAGCAGAAAGGGACAGCCTAACTATGGCTACACCTTC. Encoded protein: CASRKGQPNYGYTF.

V usage is TRBV6-1 and J usage is TRBJ1-2; TRBD1 aligns across 10 bases. CDR3 size: 19 residues. CDR1 is MNHNS and CDR2 is SASEGT in the germline V gene. Trimming cost V 4 bases and J 4 bases; bases outside gene matches: 18. CDR3 sequence (DNA): TGTGCCAGCAGTGCCCCTCATAGGGACAGGGGTTTCCTTTTCTATGGCTACACCTTC. This sequence encodes CASSAPHRDRGFLFYGYTF.

The chain carries TRBV29-1 and TRBJ1-1; D uncertain. This CDR3 is built from 12 residues. CDR1 is SQVTM and CDR2 is ANQGSEA in the germline V gene. Trimming removed 3 bases at V and 1 base at J, with 6 bases between. In nucleotides, the CDR3 is TGCAGCGTTGATATGGGGAACACTGAAGCTTTCTTT. The encoded protein is CSVDMGNTEAFF. The variable domain in full, completed from reference TRBV29-1 and TRBJ1-1, reads SAVISQKPSRDICQRGTSLTIQCQVDSQVTMMFWYRQQPGQSLTLIATANQGSEATYESGFVIDKFPISRPNLTFSTLTVSNMSPEDSSIYLCSVDMGNTEAFFGQGTRLTVV.

This sequence joins TRBV5-1 and TRBJ2-1; the match to TRBD1 covers 9 bases. The CDR3 extends over 16 amino acids. Germline V gives CDR1 SGHRS, CDR2 YFSETQ. V dropped 1 base and J dropped 6; count of bases not matched to a gene: 8. DNA of the CDR3: TGCGCCAGCAGCTTGACCGGGACAGGGAAGGCCAATGAGCAGTTCTTC. Encoded protein: CASSLTGTGKANEQFF.

This rearrangement joins TRBV6-6 to TRBJ2-7; D gene unclear. This CDR3 is built from 15 residues. The germline V gene has CDR1 MNHNY and CDR2 SVGAGI (reference sequence). The V gene lost 11 bases and the J gene lost 0 bases, with 20 bases spanning the gap. The CDR3 coding sequence is TGTGCCTGCGCAGAGTGGCGTATTACCTCCTACGAGCAGTACTTC. Its translation is CACAEWRITSYEQYF.

This chain links TRBV2 with TRBJ2-5; TRBD1 matches at 9 bases. This CDR3 is 14 amino acids long. V dropped 6 bases and J dropped 2; count of bases not matched to a gene: 4. Germline CDR1 SNHLY, CDR2 FYNNEI. The DNA for the CDR3 is TGTGCCAGCAGAGTAGGGACAGGGCAAGAGACCCAGTACTTC. This codes for CASRVGTGQETQYF.

The chain carries TRBV10-3 and TRBJ1-2, with 10 nucleotides matching TRBD1. V lost 6 bases and J lost 0; bases outside the gene matches: 7. CDR3 length equals 16 residues. Germline values: CDR1 ENHRY, CDR2 SYGVKD. The CDR3 reads CAISLGTGAANYGYTF. DNA for the CDR3: TGTGCCATCAGCCTTGGGACAGGGGCAGCTAACTATGGCTACACCTTC.

V usage is TRBV7-3 and J usage is TRBJ2-1; weak D call: TRBD2 (5 bases). This CDR3 spans 12 amino acids. V lost 4 bases, J lost 10 bases, and 11 bases lay in between. Germline loops: CDR1 SGHTA, CDR2 FQGTGA. CDR3 in amino acids: CASSSLGGEQFF. The CDR3 region has the DNA TGTGCCAGCAGCTCTTTGGGCGGGGAGCAGTTCTTC.

The chain recombines TRBV19 with TRBJ1-2; D is ambiguous. Per the germline V gene, CDR1 is LNHDA and CDR2 is SQIVND (reference sequence). Trimming pared 2 bases from V and 0 bases from J, leaving 7 bases between. The CDR3 totals 14 residues. The CDR3 is CASSITGTNYGYTF. As DNA, the CDR3 is TGTGCCAGTAGTATAACGGGAACTAACTATGGCTACACCTTC.